The 24 T cell receptor beta chains presented below share a single source sample, sequenced in a study of blood T cell repertoires in COVID-19. Here immunoSEQ multiplex PCR was the method, and the copy in TCRdb shows in-frame clones only, minus some. The table has some 260,000 clones, approximately 79% seen once. Sequencing was performed on PBMCs or T cells enriched from blood (not recorded which). The receptor source for this set is a man between 25 and 39 years old with acute COVID-19.

The rearrangement joins TRBV7-9 to TRBJ1-2; no firm D call. Germline assignment: CDR1 SEHNR and CDR2 FQNEAQ (reference sequence). The CDR3 runs to 12 residues. V lost 2 bases to trimming and J lost 7 bases, with 8 bases between them. The CDR3 DNA reads TGTGCCAGCAGCTTATCCGAGAGTGGCTACACCTTC. Its protein product is CASSLSESGYTF.

This chain uses TRBV5-1 with TRBJ1-2, with D maybe TRBD1 (6 bases). The CDR3 covers 12 residues. Trimming took 2 bases from V and 8 from J, leaving 10 bases between them. Germline loops: CDR1 SGHRS, CDR2 YFSETQ. In DNA, the CDR3 is TGCGCCAGCAGCTTAAACAGGGACGGCTACACCTTC. Residues: CASSLNRDGYTF.

This clone has only one observation. CDR3 loop: CASSFRTGQGYGYTF. The CDR3 bases are TGCGCCAGCAGCTTCAGAACGGGACAGGGGTATGGCTACACCTTC. V usage is TRBV5-1 and J usage is TRBJ1-2; 10 bases map to TRBD1. This CDR3 is built from 15 residues. Trimming removed 2 bases from V and 5 bases from J; junction bases left unmatched: 6. Per the germline V gene, CDR1 is SGHRS and CDR2 is YFSETQ.

This chain connects TRBV24-1 to TRBJ1-5; the D is unclear. The germline CDR1 and CDR2 sequences are KGHDR and SFDVKD. V lost 5 bases, J lost 2 bases, and 15 bases lay in between. This CDR3 comprises 16 residues. CDR3 loop: CATSAQEEGGNQPQHF. CDR3 DNA sequence: TGTGCCACCAGTGCCCAGGAGGAGGGAGGCAATCAGCCCCAGCATTTT.

The chain joins TRBV7-9 to TRBJ2-3, with 7 bases identical to TRBD2. The CDR3 contains 15 residues. The V segment lost 5 bases and the J segment 3 bases; nucleotides outside the gene matches: 8. The germline gives CDR1 SEHNR, CDR2 FQNEAQ (reference sequence). CDR3 sequence reads: CASSPPGLTTDTQYF. The CDR3 region has the DNA TGTGCCAGCAGCCCGCCGGGACTAACGACAGATACGCAGTATTTT.

The chain uses TRBV9 and TRBJ2-1; 11 bases match TRBD2. The CDR3 covers 15 residues. The germline gives CDR1 SGDLS, CDR2 YYNGEE. The J segment lost 6 bases and the V segment lost 2 bases, leaving 4 bases of the junction unmatched. CDR3 in amino acids: CASSVLSGGANEQFF. The CDR3 nucleotides read TGTGCCAGCAGCGTTCTTAGCGGGGGGGCCAATGAGCAGTTCTTC.

This clone appeared a few times. The J gene is TRBJ1-1, the V gene TRBV5-8; D might be TRBD1 (6 bases). V was shortened by 4 bases and J by 4 bases, with 17 bases between the two germline ends. Germline V gene sequence: CDR1 SGHTS, CDR2 YDEGEE. The CDR3 covers 15 residues. In nucleotides, the CDR3 is TGTGCCAGCAGCGGGGGGGCCCTCCGCAGCACTGAAGCTTTCTTT. This translates into CASSGGALRSTEAFF.

The chain combines TRBV5-6 with TRBJ1-2; the D is unclear. There are 13 residues in the CDR3. Deletions cut 2 bases from V and 9 bases from J, with 14 bases between. CDR1 SGHDT and CDR2 YYEEEE come from the germline V gene. The CDR3 protein is CASSFGGRDRYTF. CDR3 coding DNA: TGTGCCAGCAGCTTCGGCGGCCGAGACCGCTACACCTTC.

The chain links TRBV19 to TRBJ1-5, with D uncertain. The V gene lost 5 bases and the J gene lost 7 bases, with 15 bases spanning the gap. Germline assignment: CDR1 LNHDA and CDR2 SQIVND (reference sequence). The CDR3 loop spans 14 amino acids. CDR3: CASSPSSGGQPQHF. The CDR3 coding sequence is TGTGCCAGTAGTCCCTCATCGGGAGGGCAGCCCCAGCATTTT.

J is TRBJ2-7 and V is TRBV6-5; D is undetermined. The V end was cut by 6 bases, the J end by 0 bases, with 9 bases between. CDR1 MNHEY and CDR2 SVGAGI come from the germline V gene. The CDR3 extends over 13 amino acids. The DNA for the CDR3 is TGTGCCAGCAGGCAAAGCAACTCCTACGAGCAGTACGTC. Protein product: CASRQSNSYEQYV.

As concerns this clone: This sample includes further DNA sequences coding for the same CDR3. This sequence joins TRBV4-2 and TRBJ2-1; TRBD2 aligns across 12 bases. CDR1 and CDR2 (germline): LGHNA, YNFKEQ. The CDR3 is 16 amino acids. The ends lost 3 bases at V and 3 bases at J; junction bases unmatched: 3. The CDR3 nucleotides are TGTGCCAGCAGCCAGGAGACTAGCGGGAGCTACAATGAGCAGTTCTTC. Translating it yields CASSQETSGSYNEQFF.

The rearrangement links TRBV28 to TRBJ2-2; D remains ambiguous. This CDR3 region has 12 residues. CDR1 is MDHEN, CDR2 SYDVKM, per germline. Trimming stripped 1 base from V and 13 bases from J, with 10 bases between. This chain's CDR3 is CASSLSSVRLFF. Here the CDR3 DNA reads TGTGCCAGCAGTTTATCCTCTGTGCGGCTGTTTTTT.

The V gene is TRBV4-3, the J gene TRBJ2-1; weak D call: TRBD2 (6 bases). Germline V lookup: CDR1 LGHNA, CDR2 YSLEER. CDR3 size: 13 residues. V gave up 2 bases and J gave up 9 bases, with 11 bases separating them. CDR3 loop: CASSQLPGAEQFF. As DNA, the CDR3 is TGCGCCAGCAGCCAATTGCCGGGAGCTGAGCAGTTCTTC.

The chain uses TRBV27 and TRBJ1-4; TRBD1 matches at 10 bases. The V gene's germline CDR1 is MNHEY and CDR2 SMNVEV (reference sequence). There are 15 residues in the CDR3. The V segment lost 5 bases and the J segment 8 bases; nucleotides outside the gene matches: 8. In DNA, the CDR3 is TGTGCCAGCAGTCTAGAGGGACAGGGGATCGAAAAACTGTTTTTT. Its protein is CASSLEGQGIEKLFF.

This chain joins TRBV7-8 and TRBJ1-2; 7 bases line up with TRBD1. Germline trimming cut 0 bases from V and 7 bases from J; bases unmatched to any gene: 8. CDR1 and CDR2 from the germline V gene are SGHVS and FQNEAQ. This CDR3 comprises 15 residues. CDR3 loop: CASSLATRTGPGYTF. Here the CDR3 DNA reads TGTGCCAGCAGCTTAGCGACCAGGACAGGTCCTGGCTACACCTTC.

V usage is TRBV12-3 or TRBV12-4 and J usage is TRBJ1-2; no definite D call. The CDR3 is made up of 13 amino acids. V was clipped by 7 bases and J by 3 bases, with 12 bases between them. The CDR3 region has the DNA TGTGCCAGCACTATTACTGAGTACTATGGCTACACCTTC. It encodes CASTITEYYGYTF.

The chain couples TRBV9 to TRBJ1-3, with TRBD1 matching 7 bases. The V and J ends lost 4 bases and 0 bases, in that order; junction bases with no gene match: 10. This CDR3 comprises 17 residues. Per the germline V gene, CDR1 is SGDLS and CDR2 is YYNGEE. In nucleotides, the CDR3 is TGTGCCAGCAGCCCGGAGGGGGCTCATAGCTCTGGAAACACCATATATTTT. This encodes CASSPEGAHSSGNTIYF.

This sequence joins TRBV5-1 and TRBJ2-5; perhaps TRBD2 as D (5 bases). CDR3 length equals 14 residues. Trimming took 1 base from V and 2 from J, leaving 9 bases between them. CDR1 and CDR2 (germline): SGHRS, YFSETQ. The CDR3 sequence: CASSLNGGQETQYF. The CDR3 DNA sequence: TGCGCCAGCAGCTTGAATGGAGGTCAAGAGACCCAGTACTTC.

This sequence joins TRBV19 and TRBJ1-1; perhaps TRBD1 as D (5 bases). The CDR3 is made up of 15 amino acids. V was clipped by 4 bases and J by 1 base, with 13 bases between them. Germline V gene lookup returns CDR1 LNHDA and CDR2 SQIVND (reference sequence). The DNA for the CDR3 is TGTGCCAGTAGTAAGACCTCCACAGGGAACACTGAAGCTTTCTTT. This translates into CASSKTSTGNTEAFF.

The chain is built from TRBV15 and TRBJ1-2, with TRBD1 identical over 8 bases. The V segment lost 3 bases and the J segment 6 bases; nucleotides outside the gene matches: 3. The CDR3 is 13 amino acids. The germline CDR1 and CDR2 sequences are LNHNV and YYDKDF (reference sequence). In DNA form, the CDR3 reads TGTGCCACCAGCAGCTCAGGGGGCGATGGCTACACCTTC. It codes for CATSSSGGDGYTF. Using reference TRBV15 and TRBJ1-2 for the parts outside the CDR3, the full variable domain is DAMVIQNPRYQVTQFGKPVTLSCSQTLNHNVMYWYQQKSSQAPKLLFHYYDKDFNNEADTPDNFQSRRPNTSFCFLDIRSPGLGDTAMYLCATSSSGGDGYTFGSGTRLTVV.

The chain has TRBV18 and TRBJ2-1; maybe TRBD1 (6 bases). This CDR3 spans 16 amino acids. V lost 3 bases, J lost 0 bases, and 12 bases lay in between. From germline, CDR1 is KGHSH and CDR2 LQKENI. The CDR3 here is CASSPRGHHSYNEQFF. In DNA form, the CDR3 reads TGTGCCAGCTCACCCAGGGGACACCACTCCTACAATGAGCAGTTCTTC.

The chain recombines TRBV7-9 with TRBJ2-5, with 7 bases that match TRBD1. With 3 bases clipped from V and 4 bases from J, the junction kept 5 bases outside the gene matches. CDR1 and CDR2 from the germline V gene are SEHNR and FQNEAQ (reference sequence). This CDR3 comprises 14 residues. The CDR3 spells CASSFPTGTETQYF. DNA of the CDR3: TGTGCCAGCAGCTTCCCGACAGGGACAGAGACCCAGTACTTC.

The rearrangement joins TRBV7-8 to TRBJ2-2, with D possibly TRBD1 on 5 matching bases. The CDR3 totals 13 residues. Per germline, CDR1 SGHVS and CDR2 FQNEAQ. Trimming removed 5 bases from V and 7 bases from J, with 11 bases in between. The CDR3 region is CASSQGVGGELFF. CDR3 bases: TGTGCCAGCAGCCAAGGGGTCGGCGGGGAGCTGTTTTTT.

This sequence joins TRBV7-9 and TRBJ1-2, with D possibly matching TRBD1 (6 bases). V was clipped by 1 base and J by 7 bases, with 13 bases between them. Germline V gene data show CDR1 as SEHNR and CDR2 as FQNEAQ (reference sequence). There are 14 residues in the CDR3. The CDR3 region has the DNA TGTGCCAGCAGCTTAGAAGTACGGACAGCTGGCTACACCTTC. Translated: CASSLEVRTAGYTF.